What follows are 18 T cell receptor beta chains derived from one specimen sequenced in a study of shared clonotypes between healthy human individuals. Sequenced by immunoSEQ multiplex PCR; TCRdb stores in-frame clones only, minus some. The data show millions of clones, about 92% seen once. Sequencing was performed on naive CD4+ T cells from PBMCs. Subset in this sample: CD45RA+ positively selected. Source of these receptors: a man aged 18 to 35 in good health. Some clones in this sample may be carry-over from other donors' samples.

In its sample, this clone was seen a few times. The chain recombines TRBV7-3 with TRBJ1-1; 7 positions agree with TRBD1. The J segment lost 0 bases and the V segment lost 5 bases, leaving 9 bases of the junction unmatched. Germline CDR1 reads SGHTA; CDR2 reads FQGTGA. The CDR3 totals 16 residues. CDR3 DNA sequence: TGTGCCAGCAGCCCCGCAGGGGGAGCAATGAACACTGAAGCTTTCTTT. Translation: CASSPAGGAMNTEAFF.

The chain has TRBV7-2 and TRBJ2-3; TRBD2 agrees at 10 bases. Germline values: CDR1 SGHTA, CDR2 FQGNSA. Trimming removed 2 bases from V and 4 bases from J; junction bases left unmatched: 12. The CDR3 sequence is 18 residues long. CDR3: CASSLTSTTSGRADTQYF. The CDR3 DNA reads as TGTGCCAGCAGCTTAACCTCTACGACTAGCGGGCGGGCAGATACGCAGTATTTT.

In this sample, this clone turned up a few times. The chain employs TRBV6-5 and TRBJ1-1; no clear D. The CDR3 has 16 residues. V was cut by 2 bases and J by 4 bases, with 17 bases left in between. Germline-derived CDR1 and CDR2 are MNHEY and SVGAGI. DNA for the CDR3: TGTGCCAGCAGTTACAGCGGGGTCTCCTCCGGCACTGAAGCTTTCTTT. This codes for CASSYSGVSSGTEAFF.

The chain combines TRBV5-8 with TRBJ2-7, with 8 bases lining up with TRBD2. The J segment lost 4 bases and the V segment lost 0 bases, leaving 9 bases of the junction unmatched. CDR3 length equals 16 residues. CDR1 and CDR2 from the germline V gene are SGHTS and YDEGEE. CDR3 protein: CASSLAGVAGRYEQYF. CDR3 nucleotides: TGTGCCAGCAGCTTGGCCGGGGTAGCGGGACGGTACGAGCAGTACTTC.

The chain employs TRBV5-1 and TRBJ2-2, with a tentative D call TRBD2 (5 bases). Per germline, CDR1 SGHRS and CDR2 YFSETQ. This CDR3 spans 15 amino acids. V lost 4 bases, J lost 3 bases, and 13 bases lay in between. The CDR3 sequence: CASSPTPGYTGELFF. CDR3 coding DNA: TGCGCCAGCAGCCCTACGCCGGGATACACCGGGGAGCTGTTTTTT. The whole variable domain, filled in from reference TRBV5-1 and TRBJ2-2, reads KAGVTQTPRYLIKTRGQQVTLSCSPISGHRSVSWYQQTPGQGLQFLFEYFSETQRNKGNFPGRFSGRQFSNSRSEMNVSTLELGDSALYLCASSPTPGYTGELFFGEGSRLTVL.

The chain uses TRBV10-3 and TRBJ2-7; D assignment may be TRBD1 or TRBD2 (5 bases each). Trimming shortened V by 7 bases and J by 0 bases, and 7 bases separated the two germline ends. Looked up from germline, CDR1 is ENHRY and CDR2 is SYGVKD. The CDR3 consists of 12 residues. CDR3 sequence reads: CAIKGSSYEQYF. The CDR3 DNA reads as TGTGCCATCAAGGGGAGCTCCTACGAGCAGTACTTC.

The V and J genes are TRBV10-3 and TRBJ1-2; the D is unclear. With 0 bases removed from V and 4 bases from J, the gap between germline ends came to 6 bases. The CDR3 has 13 amino acids. Germline CDR1 reads ENHRY; CDR2 reads SYGVKD. The CDR3 DNA sequence: TGTGCCATCAGTGAGTCCAGAACCTATGGCTACACCTTC. Residues: CAISESRTYGYTF.

Remarks on this clone: At the DNA level, this CDR3 is encoded by other sequences in the same sample as well. This chain links TRBV11-2 with TRBJ1-2, with 7 bases matching TRBD1. The V and J ends lost 5 bases and 4 bases, in that order; junction bases with no gene match: 4. There are 13 residues in the CDR3. Germline assignment: CDR1 SGHAT and CDR2 FQNNGV. CDR3 sequence: CASSPGQSYGYTF. DNA for the CDR3: TGTGCCAGCAGCCCGGGACAGTCCTATGGCTACACCTTC. Looking up the rest from reference TRBV11-2 and TRBJ1-2 gives the full variable domain: EAGVAQSPRYKIIEKRQSVAFWCNPISGHATLYWYQQILGQGPKLLIQFQNNGVVDDSQLPKDRFSAERLKGVDSTLKIQPAKLEDSAVYLCASSPGQSYGYTFGSGTRLTVV.

The chain links TRBV2 to TRBJ2-1, with a tentative D call TRBD1 (5 bases). V was cut by 2 bases and J by 1 base, with 6 bases left in between. Germline CDR1 SNHLY, CDR2 FYNNEI. This CDR3 is built from 14 residues. The CDR3 bases are TGTGCCAGCAGTGAACCAGGGTCCTACAATGAGCAGTTCTTC. It specifies CASSEPGSYNEQFF.

The V call is TRBV7-9, the J call TRBJ1-2; tentatively, D is TRBD1 (5 bases). V dropped 11 bases and J dropped 1 base, with 20 bases sitting between them. There are 15 residues in the CDR3. The germline gives CDR1 SEHNR, CDR2 FQNEAQ (reference sequence). The CDR3 region has the DNA TGTGCCCAGAATCTCCCCGGGACGGGTAACTATGGCTACACCTTC. Translating gives CAQNLPGTGNYGYTF. The complete variable domain, with remaining parts taken from reference TRBV7-9 and TRBJ1-2, reads DTGVSQNPRHKITKRGQNVTFRCDPISEHNRLYWYRQTLGQGPEFLTYFQNEAQLEKSRLLSDRFSAERPKGSFSTLEIQRTEQGDSAMYLCAQNLPGTGNYGYTFGSGTRLTVV.

The chain carries TRBV5-1 and TRBJ2-7; D is unresolved. Germline CDR1 and CDR2: SGHRS and YFSETQ. V lost 5 bases and J 7 bases, leaving 16 bases between the germline ends. The CDR3 covers 13 residues. CDR3 region: CASRNGSYVEQYF. The CDR3 nucleotides read TGCGCCAGCAGAAACGGATCCTACGTGGAGCAGTACTTC.

This chain connects TRBV5-1 to TRBJ1-5; D not certain. This CDR3 spans 14 amino acids. Trimming stripped 5 bases from V and 6 bases from J, with 15 bases between. Germline values: CDR1 SGHRS, CDR2 YFSETQ. The DNA for the CDR3 is TGCGCCAGCAGTCCGGATGGGAGAATTCAGCCCCAGCATTTT. Its protein is CASSPDGRIQPQHF.

This chain connects TRBV6-1 to TRBJ1-5; D remains unclear. CDR1 and CDR2 (germline): MNHNS, SASEGT. There are 12 residues in the CDR3. CDR3 DNA sequence: TGTGGGGTGGGAGGGTACAATCAGCCCCAGCATTTT. Its protein is CGVGGYNQPQHF.

The J gene is TRBJ2-3, the V gene TRBV10-3; the match to TRBD2 covers 7 bases. The CDR3 length is 13 residues. From germline, CDR1 is ENHRY and CDR2 SYGVKD. V lost 10 bases and J lost 6; bases outside the gene matches: 10. CDR3 region: CATGEGERDTQYF. DNA for the CDR3: TGTGCCACCGGGGAGGGTGAAAGGGATACGCAGTATTTT.

The chain combines TRBV19 with TRBJ1-1; a weak D match, TRBD1 (6 bases). Germline values: CDR1 LNHDA, CDR2 SQIVND (reference sequence). Between the trimmed V and J ends, which lost 5 bases and 0 bases, there was a span of 16 bases. The CDR3 spans 16 residues. The CDR3 is CASSVGRTALNTEAFF. Here the CDR3 DNA reads TGTGCCAGTAGTGTGGGTAGGACAGCACTGAACACTGAAGCTTTCTTT.

This chain connects TRBV29-1 to TRBJ1-1; D ambiguous. The ends were cut back, 2 bases at V and 2 bases at J, with 15 bases in the middle. Germline assignment: CDR1 SQVTM and CDR2 ANQGSEA. The CDR3 consists of 15 residues. The CDR3 here is CSVETPTGLNTEAFF. The CDR3 DNA reads TGCAGCGTTGAAACGCCTACCGGACTTAACACTGAAGCTTTCTTT.

The gene calls are TRBV7-8 and TRBJ2-7; D is unresolved. Germline V lookup: CDR1 SGHVS, CDR2 FQNEAQ. Trimming took off 3 bases at V and 4 bases at J, with 7 bases between the two ends. The CDR3 covers 12 residues. The CDR3 DNA reads TGTGCCAGCAGCTTCGACAAATACGAGCAGTACTTC. Translating it yields CASSFDKYEQYF.

The chain is built from TRBV5-1 and TRBJ1-5, with D possibly being TRBD1 (6 bases). The CDR3 has 13 amino acids. V dropped 1 base and J dropped 8 bases, with 10 bases sitting between them. Germline CDR1 SGHRS, CDR2 YFSETQ. The CDR3 DNA is TGCGCCAGCAGCTTGAGGGGGTCGGAGCCCCAGCATTTT. Amino acid sequence: CASSLRGSEPQHF.